These T cell receptor beta chains were read from a single sample in a study of blood T cell repertoires in COVID-19. Profiled with immunoSEQ multiplex PCR; TCRdb holds only in-frame clones, not every one. This table holds about 54,000 clones, roughly nine tenths found once. Sequencing was done on a sample of peripheral blood. Receptor source: a woman aged 55-75 years with active or convalescent COVID-19. Both conserved end residues are part of each CDR3. Each record gives: V gene, J gene, D gene, clone size, CDR3 protein, CDR3 DNA. D genes are given only for firm matches. Clone size is shown for a subset of rows, as once, few, many or a class of expanded clone.

TRBV7-6	TRBJ1-4	TRBD1	NA	CASSLAGQGSEKLFF	TGTGCCAGCAGCTTAGCGGGACAGGGGAGTGAAAAACTGTTTTTT
TRBV7-9	TRBJ2-1	TRBD2	NA	CASSSAGLAGVGFF	TGTGCCAGCAGCTCCGCGGGACTAGCGGGAGTAGGGTTCTTC
TRBV5-8	TRBJ1-1	NA	NA	CASRQGWETEAFF	TGTGCCAGCAGACAGGGATGGGAAACTGAAGCTTTCTTT
TRBV10-3	TRBJ2-3	NA	NA	CAISVSGSTDTQYF	TGTGCCATCAGTGTCAGCGGAAGCACAGATACGCAGTATTTT
TRBV12-2	TRBJ1-6	NA	NA	CASRLGQGVSYNSPLHF	TGTGCAAGTCGCTTAGGTCAGGGGGTGTCCTATAATTCACCCCTCCACTTT
TRBV6-5	TRBJ2-3	TRBD1	NA	CASSLSTGADTQYF	TGTGCCAGCAGTTTATCGACAGGGGCAGATACGCAGTATTTT
TRBV25-1	TRBJ1-6	NA	NA	CASSKLRPSGNSPLHF	TGTGCCAGCAGTAAATTAAGGCCTTCGGGTAATTCACCCCTCCACTTT
TRBV28	TRBJ1-5	TRBD1	NA	CASSPLTGGAGPQHF	TGTGCCAGCAGTCCTCTGACAGGGGGCGCGGGGCCCCAGCATTTT
TRBV6-1	TRBJ2-7	NA	NA	CASTRGKSSYEQYF	TGTGCCAGCACAAGGGGCAAAAGCTCCTACGAGCAGTACTTC
TRBV13	TRBJ2-6	TRBD1	NA	CASSLEGQGGFSGANVLTF	TGTGCCAGCAGCTTAGAGGGACAGGGAGGGTTCTCTGGGGCCAACGTCCTGACTTTC
TRBV5-1	TRBJ2-3	TRBD1	NA	CASSSGQSTDTQYF	TGCGCCAGCAGCTCGGGACAGTCCACAGATACGCAGTATTTT
TRBV6-1	TRBJ2-5	NA	NA	CASSEPPPEETQYF	TGTGCCAGCAGTGAACCCCCCCCCGAAGAGACCCAGTACTTC
TRBV7-9	TRBJ2-3	TRBD2	NA	CASSVRRGGPDTQYF	TGTGCCAGCAGCGTAAGGCGGGGGGGCCCAGATACGCAGTATTTT
TRBV5-4	TRBJ2-1	TRBD1	once	CASSPDRDRDEQFF	TGTGCCAGCAGCCCGGACAGGGATAGGGATGAGCAGTTCTTC
TRBV3-1/TRBV3-2	TRBJ2-1	TRBD1	NA	CASSQSKQGNEQFF	TGTGCCAGCAGCCAATCTAAACAGGGGAATGAGCAGTTCTTC
TRBV4-1	TRBJ2-3	TRBD2	NA	CASSLPGGGWTDTQYF	TGCGCCAGCAGCCTCCCTGGGGGGGGGTGGACAGATACGCAGTATTTT
TRBV19	TRBJ2-7	NA	NA	CASSISGLAYEQYF	TGTGCCAGTAGTATTAGTGGGCTAGCGTACGAGCAGTACTTC
TRBV28	TRBJ2-3	TRBD1	NA	CASSLRQGYTQYF	TGTGCCAGCAGTTTACGACAGGGGTATACGCAGTATTTT
TRBV28	TRBJ2-1	TRBD2	NA	CASSFSSGSVDEQFF	TGTGCCAGCAGTTTTTCTAGCGGGAGCGTCGATGAGCAGTTCTTC
TRBV5-1	TRBJ1-4	NA	few	CASSLSQGSRGEKLFF	TGCGCCAGCAGCTTGTCCCAGGGTAGTCGTGGGGAAAAACTGTTTTTT
TRBV9	TRBJ1-1	NA	NA	CASSARGDTEAFF	TGTGCCAGCAGCGCCAGGGGTGACACTGAAGCTTTCTTT
TRBV15	TRBJ1-1	TRBD1	NA	CATSRSRDRRDTEAFF	TGTGCCACCAGCAGATCAAGGGACAGGAGGGACACTGAAGCTTTCTTT
TRBV5-1	TRBJ2-2	NA	NA	CASSYRVDTGELFF	TGCGCCAGCAGCTACAGGGTTGACACCGGGGAGCTGTTTTTT
TRBV30	TRBJ2-7	TRBD1	once	CAWSPGTGVTYEQYF	TGTGCCTGGAGCCCAGGTACAGGGGTAACCTACGAGCAGTACTTC